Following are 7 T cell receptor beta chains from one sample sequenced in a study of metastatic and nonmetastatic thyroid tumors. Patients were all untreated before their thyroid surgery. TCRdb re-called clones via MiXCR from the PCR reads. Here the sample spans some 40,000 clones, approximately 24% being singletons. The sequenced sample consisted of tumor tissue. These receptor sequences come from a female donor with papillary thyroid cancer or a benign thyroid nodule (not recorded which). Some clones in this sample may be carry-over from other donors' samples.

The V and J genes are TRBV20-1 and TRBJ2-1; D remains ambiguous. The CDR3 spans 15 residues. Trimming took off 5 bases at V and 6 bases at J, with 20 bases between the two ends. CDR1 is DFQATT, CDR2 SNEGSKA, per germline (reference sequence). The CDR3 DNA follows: TGCAGTGCTCCACCCATTGGACCCCGCGGCAATGAGCAGTTCTTC. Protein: CSAPPIGPRGNEQFF.

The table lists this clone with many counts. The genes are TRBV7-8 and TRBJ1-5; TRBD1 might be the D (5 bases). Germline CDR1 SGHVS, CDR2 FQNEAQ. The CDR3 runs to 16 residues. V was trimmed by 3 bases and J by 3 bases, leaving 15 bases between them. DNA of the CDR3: TGTGCCAGCAGCTTTCACGGGACCGCTGTCAATCAGCCCCAGCATTTT. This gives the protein CASSFHGTAVNQPQHF.

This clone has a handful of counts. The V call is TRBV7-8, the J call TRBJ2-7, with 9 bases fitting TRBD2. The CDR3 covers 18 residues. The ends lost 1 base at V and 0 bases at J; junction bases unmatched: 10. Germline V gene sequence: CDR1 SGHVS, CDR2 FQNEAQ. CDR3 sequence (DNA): TGTGCCAGCAGCTTAGGTCCGGCGGGAGGGGTTGGCTCCTACGAGCAGTACTTC. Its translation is CASSLGPAGGVGSYEQYF.

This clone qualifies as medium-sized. CDR3 residues: CASSRVTGSPLHF. CDR3 bases: TGTGCCAGCAGTCGGGTAACTGGTTCACCCCTCCACTTT. This chain joins TRBV6-4 and TRBJ1-6, with D unclear. This CDR3 has 13 residues. Germline CDR1 MRHNA, CDR2 SNTAGT. Trimming removed 5 bases at V and 9 bases at J, with 11 bases between.

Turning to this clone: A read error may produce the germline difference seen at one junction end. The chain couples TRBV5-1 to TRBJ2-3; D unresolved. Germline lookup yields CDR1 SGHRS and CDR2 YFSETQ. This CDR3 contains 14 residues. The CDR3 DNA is TGCGCCAGCAGCTTGGCCCAGCGCACATATACGCAGTATTTT. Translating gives CASSLAQRTYTQYF.

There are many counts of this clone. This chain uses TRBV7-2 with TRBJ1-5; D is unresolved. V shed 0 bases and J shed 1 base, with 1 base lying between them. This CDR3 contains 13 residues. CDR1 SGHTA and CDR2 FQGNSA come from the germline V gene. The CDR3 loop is CASSLASNQPQHF. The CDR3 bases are TGTGCCAGCAGCTTAGCCAGCAATCAGCCCCAGCATTTT.

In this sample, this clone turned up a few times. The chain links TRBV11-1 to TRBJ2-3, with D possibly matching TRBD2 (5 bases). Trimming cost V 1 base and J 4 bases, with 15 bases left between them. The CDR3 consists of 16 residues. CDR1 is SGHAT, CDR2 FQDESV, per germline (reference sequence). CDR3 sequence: CASSLVTTPPADTQYF. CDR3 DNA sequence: TGTGCCAGCAGCTTAGTGACTACCCCTCCCGCAGATACGCAGTATTTT.